This passage covers 15 T cell receptor beta chains from one sample sequenced in a study of tumor and adjacent non-tumor tissue in lung cancer. TCRbeta libraries were built with three rounds of nested PCR, modified from ARM-PCR. A single record per CDR3 protein comes from TCRdb applying MiXCR to the multiplex PCR reads. The data hold more than 120,000 distinct CDR3 sequences, with around 66% observed a single time. RNA was extracted from bulk tissue without any cell sorting. The sequencing sample was made of lung tumor tissue. Receptors were obtained from a man aged 55-75 years with small cell lung cancer.

Notes on this clonotype: A clone one base away is much larger, so this may be a read error. The chain is built from TRBV6-1 and TRBJ2-7, with D possibly matching TRBD1 (5 bases). Germline lookup yields CDR1 MNHNS and CDR2 SASEGT. The CDR3 sequence is 13 residues long. This CDR3 is CASSTVGLYDQYF. The CDR3 region has the DNA TGTGCCAGCAGCACCGTGGGGCTCTACGATCAGTACTTC.

This sequence joins TRBV12-3 or TRBV12-4 and TRBJ2-3; no clear D gene. The CDR3 length is 13 residues. Between the trimmed V and J ends, which lost 8 bases and 0 bases, there was a span of 9 bases. CDR3: CASRGFSTDTQYF. For the CDR3, the DNA is TGTGCCAGCCGTGGATTTAGCACAGATACGCAGTATTTT.

This clonotype was detected only a few times. The V call is TRBV6-1, the J call TRBJ2-5; D is undetermined. This CDR3 is built from 15 residues. The germline V gene has CDR1 MNHNS and CDR2 SASEGT. The ends were cut back, 1 base at V and 9 bases at J, with 18 bases in the middle. The CDR3 region has the DNA TGTGCCAGCAGTGAAGTCCTTACGGCTCGGGCTCCCCAGTACTTC. Translation gives CASSEVLTARAPQYF.

About this clonotype itself: A much larger clone differs by one base, so this may be a read error. The chain couples TRBV29-1 to TRBJ1-1; 7 positions match TRBD1. There are 13 residues in the CDR3. Germline CDR1 SQVTM, CDR2 ANQGSEA. Trimming removed 7 bases from V and 7 bases from J; junction bases left unmatched: 12. CDR3 protein: CSGYRGRGIEAFF. CDR3 nucleotides: TGCAGCGGATACAGGGGACGGGGCATTGAAGCTTTCTTT.

Of note for this clonotype: One junction end disagrees with the germline gene, perhaps due to a read error. V usage is TRBV20-1 and J usage is TRBJ2-1, with a possible D match to TRBD1 (6 bases). This CDR3 has 15 residues. Germline V gene sequence: CDR1 DFQATT, CDR2 SNEGSKA (reference sequence). CDR3 sequence reads: CSARHIAGVYKEQFF. The CDR3, as DNA: TGCAGTGCTAGACATATCGCAGGGGTTTACAAGGAGCAGTTCTTC.

This chain connects TRBV28 to TRBJ2-7; D uncertain. CDR3 size: 16 residues. Trimming left V 1 base short and J 6 bases short, with 19 bases between. CDR1 is MDHEN and CDR2 is SYDVKM in the germline V gene. The CDR3 spells CASSLLARGALIEQYF. CDR3 nucleotide sequence: TGTGCCAGCAGTTTATTGGCCAGAGGAGCCCTAATCGAGCAGTACTTC.

The chain couples TRBV5-8 to TRBJ2-7; D perhaps matches TRBD1 (6 bases). The CDR3 extends over 14 amino acids. Trimming stripped 2 bases from V and 2 bases from J, with 11 bases between. Germline-derived CDR1 and CDR2 are SGHTS and YDEGEE. The CDR3 is CASSFLAGAYEQYF. DNA of the CDR3: TGTGCCAGCAGCTTTTTAGCAGGGGCCTACGAGCAGTACTTC.

For this clonotype: This may be a read error: a much more frequent sequence differs by one nucleotide. The chain links TRBV24-1 to TRBJ2-1; TRBD1 matches 8 bases. Germline trimming cut 1 base from V and 9 bases from J; bases unmatched to any gene: 7. CDR1 and CDR2 from the germline V gene are KGHDR and SFDVKD. The length of the CDR3 is 15 residues. The CDR3 bases are TGTGCCACCAGTGATTTACAGGGGGTGGCCCTTGAGCAGTTCTTC. This sequence encodes CATSDLQGVALEQFF.

For this clonotype: Sequence at one end of the junction differs from germline and may be a read error. The V and J genes are TRBV5-1 and TRBJ2-1, with 11 bases matching TRBD2. CDR3 size: 15 residues. CDR1 SGHRS and CDR2 YFSETQ come from the germline V gene. CDR3 region: CASSLELAGVGEQFF. The CDR3 DNA reads as TGTGCCAGCAGCTTGGAACTAGCGGGAGTGGGTGAGCAGTTCTTC.

Note on this clonotype: Possible read error: a much larger clone is one base away. The chain employs TRBV20-1 and TRBJ2-2; 14 bases agree with TRBD2. CDR1 DFQATT and CDR2 SNEGSKA come from the germline V gene (reference sequence). CDR3 length: 16 amino acids. CDR3 region: CSVTGTSGRATEELFF. CDR3 DNA: TGCAGTGTAACCGGGACTAGCGGGAGAGCCACCGAGGAGCTGTTTTTT.

About this clonotype: An end of the junction does not agree with germline; a read error may underlie this. J is TRBJ2-6 and V is TRBV9; 7 nucleotides line up with TRBD2. This CDR3 has 19 residues. CDR1 SGDLS and CDR2 YYNGEE come from the germline V gene. DNA for the CDR3: TGTGCCAGCAGCGTAAATCTAGCGGAATTCCAGGGTGGGGCCAACGTCCTGACCTTC. This translates into CASSVNLAEFQGGANVLTF. Drawing the rest from reference TRBV9 and TRBJ2-6, the complete variable domain is DSGVTQTPKHLITATGQRVTLRCSPRSGDLSVYWYQQSLDQGLQFLIQYYNGEERAKGNILERFSAQQFPDLHSELNLSSLELGDSALYFCASSVNLAEFQGGANVLTFGAGSRLTVL.

This chain joins TRBV5-1 and TRBJ2-3; tentatively, D is TRBD2 (6 bases). The germline gives CDR1 SGHRS, CDR2 YFSETQ. The CDR3 extends over 17 amino acids. Trimming removed 0 bases at V and 1 base at J, with 15 bases between. CDR3 sequence reads: CASSLDSNGRGTDTQYF. CDR3 DNA sequence: TGCGCCAGCAGCTTGGATTCTAACGGGAGAGGCACAGATACGCAGTATTTT.

Comments on this clonotype: This sequence may be a read error, since a much larger clone differs from it by one base. The rearrangement links TRBV6-5 to TRBJ2-5; 7 positions match TRBD1. With V trimmed by 8 bases and J by 5 bases, 11 bases remained unmatched. Germline loops: CDR1 MNHEY, CDR2 SVGAGI. The CDR3 has 14 residues. CDR3 sequence reads: CASGRGQLRETQYF. In nucleotides, the CDR3 is TGTGCCAGCGGTCGGGGACAGTTGAGGGAGACCCAGTACTTC.

The sample holds a few counts of this clonotype. This rearrangement joins TRBV20-1 to TRBJ1-6, with D possibly matching TRBD1 (6 bases). V was cut by 0 bases and J by 7 bases, with 16 bases left in between. The CDR3 extends over 16 amino acids. The germline gives CDR1 DFQATT, CDR2 SNEGSKA (reference sequence). CDR3 protein: CSARDFRQETNSPLHF. The CDR3 DNA sequence: TGCAGTGCTAGAGACTTTCGACAGGAGACAAATTCACCCCTCCACTTT.

The J gene is TRBJ2-3, the V gene TRBV5-1; D not resolved. This CDR3 spans 13 amino acids. Per the germline V gene, CDR1 is SGHRS and CDR2 is YFSETQ. The V end was cut by 4 bases, the J end by 5 bases, with 11 bases between. This CDR3 reads CASSDWEGDTQYF. Here the CDR3 DNA reads TGCGCCAGCAGCGATTGGGAAGGAGATACGCAGTATTTT.